This record covers a single T cell receptor beta chain. What it recognizes is unknown. The length of the CDR3 is 18 residues. The V end lost 5 bases, the J end lost 0 bases, and 20 bases lay between the germline ends. Germline V gene sequence: CDR1 DFQATT, CDR2 SNEGSKA (reference sequence). The data are from a study of T cells after yellow fever vaccination. On the study more broadly: Fractions low in cell number were prepared with SMART-Seq v4 Ultra Low Input.

Study-wide findings and caveats: Abundant contaminating clonotypes from the bulk population could appear in FACS-sorted repertoires. Only a small proportion of the clonotypes turned up in both the CD4 and the CD8 compartments, likely arising from convergent recombination. Boosting was followed by the reappearance of most primary-vaccination clones (under 97% CD4, under 90% CD8).

One entry per CDR3 protein results from TCRdb running MiXCR on the 5' RACE reads. The sample gives roughly 320,000 distinct CDR3 sequences, about 10% of which show up once; under 4% is in the top ten. The source was CD4+ T cells sorted from PBMCs, collected 45 days after the yellow fever booster vaccination. The clonotype comes from a man younger than 35 who received the YFV17D yellow fever vaccine. The chain couples TRBV20-1 to TRBJ1-6; possible D gene TRBD1, 6 bases. The CDR3 coding sequence is TGCAGTGCTCGCAGAGGGGGAGGGGATAGCTCCTATAATTCACCCCTCCACTTT. Its protein is CSARRGGGDSSYNSPLHF.